This T cell receptor beta chain emerged from a study of T-cell memory formation after mild COVID-19. CDR3 size: 13 residues. Between the trimmed V and J ends, which lost 3 bases and 3 bases, there was a span of 12 bases. Germline-derived CDR1 and CDR2 are SQVTM and ANQGSEA. A 5'RACE reaction primed in the constant segment made cDNA libraries of TCR alpha and TCR beta, and these carried sample barcodes and UMIs. TCRdb re-analysed the 5' RACE reads in MiXCR, keeping a single row per CDR3 protein. The table has over 400,000 distinct CDR3 sequences, about a quarter seen once. This rearrangement joins TRBV29-1 to TRBJ2-7; tentatively, D is TRBD1 (6 bases). The TCR was taken from an adult woman who had mild COVID-19 (a few samples of this study predate the infection). Cell type and time point are not known. The sample taken for sequencing was PBMCs or a T cell subset sorted from them (not recorded which). CDR3 amino acids: CSVEIRGYYEQYF. The CDR3 bases are TGCAGCGTTGAGATCAGGGGATACTACGAGCAGTACTTC.